This T cell receptor (beta chain) was found in a study of identical twins. Overall study findings and caveats: The analysis was cross-sectional rather than longitudinal within donors.

This clonotype came up a few times. What it recognizes is unknown. Unique molecular identifiers were present on the cDNA, and a universal primer site came from template switching. From the 5' RACE reads, TCRdb called clonotypes with MiXCR, one entry per CDR3 protein. The sample yields hundreds of thousands of distinct CDR3 sequences, less than 10% seen once. What was sequenced was memory (CD45RO+) T cells sorted from blood. This sequence was found in a woman aged 18-29 years in good health.

CDR3 amino acids: CASSWGLAGETQYF. CDR3 in DNA: TGTGCCAGCAGCTGGGGACTAGCGGGAGAGACCCAGTACTTC. This chain links TRBV7-2 with TRBJ2-5; 12 bases are a match to TRBD2. The CDR3 loop spans 14 amino acids. The germline gives CDR1 SGHTA, CDR2 FQGNSA. V was pared by 4 bases and J by 4 bases, with 1 base of the junction left unmatched.